The TCR beta chain described here comes from a study of cytomegalovirus exposure and HLA in healthy donors. Study background: Assignment to the Caucasian-associated ancestry cluster applied to more than 75% of the approximately 400 genotyped donors. Study results and caveats: The study recorded 150 to 200 TCR beta chains that were cytomegalovirus-associated. Donor immune exposure was known only as CMV serostatus. An analysis that came later showed most CMV-associated TCR beta chains appearing HLA-restricted.

Details on this clone: Its antigen is unidentified.

PCR amplification relied on 60 Vbeta primers (plus 13 Jbeta primers). The repertoire was sequenced with immunoSEQ multiplex PCR; TCRdb's copy has only in-frame clones and lacks some. The sample shows some 200,000 clones, more than 85% of them seen only once. The junction had 11 bases not matched to a gene; V was cut back by 4 bases and J by 4 bases. The CDR3 length is 17 residues. Germline CDR1 LNHDA, CDR2 SQIVND (reference sequence). Sequencing was carried out using PBMCs. The chain is built from TRBV19 and TRBJ2-1; 9 positions match TRBD1. The source of this sequence is a woman between 18 and 29 years old in good health and CMV-seronegative. DNA for the CDR3: TGTGCCAGTAGTAAAACAGGGGGCGCCTCCCGATACAATGAGCAGTTCTTC. This translates into CASSKTGGASRYNEQFF.